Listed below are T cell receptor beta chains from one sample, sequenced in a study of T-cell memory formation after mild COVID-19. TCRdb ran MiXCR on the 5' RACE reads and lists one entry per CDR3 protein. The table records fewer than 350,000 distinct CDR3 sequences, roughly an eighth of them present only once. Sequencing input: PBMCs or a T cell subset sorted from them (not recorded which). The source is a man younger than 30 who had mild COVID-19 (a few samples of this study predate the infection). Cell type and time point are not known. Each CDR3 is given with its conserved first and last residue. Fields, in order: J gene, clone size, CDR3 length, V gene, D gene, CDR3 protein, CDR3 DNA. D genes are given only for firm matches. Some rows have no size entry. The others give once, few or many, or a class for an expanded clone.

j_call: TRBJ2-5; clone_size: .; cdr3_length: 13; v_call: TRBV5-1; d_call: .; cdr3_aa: CASSEDPFRTQYF; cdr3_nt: TGCGCCAGCAGCGAGGACCCGTTTCGGACCCAGTACTTC
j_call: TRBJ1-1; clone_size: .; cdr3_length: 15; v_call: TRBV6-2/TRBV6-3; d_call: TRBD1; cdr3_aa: CASRTGLRMNTEAFF; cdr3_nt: TGTGCCAGCAGGACAGGGCTTAGGATGAACACTGAAGCTTTCTTT
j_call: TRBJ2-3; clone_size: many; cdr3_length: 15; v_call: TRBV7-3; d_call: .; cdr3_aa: CASSLGLAYTDTQYF; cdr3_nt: TGTGCCAGCAGCTTAGGGCTAGCGTATACAGATACGCAGTATTTT
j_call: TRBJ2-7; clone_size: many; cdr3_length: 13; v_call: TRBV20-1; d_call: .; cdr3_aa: CSVSFRDSNEQYF; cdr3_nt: TGCAGTGTCTCATTCCGGGACTCGAATGAGCAGTACTTC
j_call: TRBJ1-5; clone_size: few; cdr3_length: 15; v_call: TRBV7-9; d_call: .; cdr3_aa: CASSLALTSNQPQHF; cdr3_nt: TGTGCCAGCAGCTTAGCGCTCACCAGCAATCAGCCCCAGCATTTT
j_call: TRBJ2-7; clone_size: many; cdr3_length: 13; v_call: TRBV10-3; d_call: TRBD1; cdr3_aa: CAISEAQGREQYF; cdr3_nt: TGTGCCATCAGTGAGGCACAGGGGCGGGAGCAGTACTTC
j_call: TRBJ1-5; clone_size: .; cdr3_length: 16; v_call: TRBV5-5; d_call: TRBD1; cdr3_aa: CASSRLLTGSNQPQHF; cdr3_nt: TGTGCCAGCAGCCGCCTGTTGACAGGGAGCAATCAGCCCCAGCATTTT
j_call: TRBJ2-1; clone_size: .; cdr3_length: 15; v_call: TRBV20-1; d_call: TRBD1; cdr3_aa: CSAPQGVRSYNEQFF; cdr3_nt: TGCAGTGCTCCACAGGGGGTAAGATCCTACAATGAGCAGTTCTTC
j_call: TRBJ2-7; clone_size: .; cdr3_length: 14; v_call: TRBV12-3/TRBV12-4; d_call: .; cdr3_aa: CASSVTGHLYEQYF; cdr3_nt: TGTGCCAGCAGTGTGACCGGCCACCTATACGAGCAGTACTTC
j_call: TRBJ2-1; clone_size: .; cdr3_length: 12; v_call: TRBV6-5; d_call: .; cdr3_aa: CASSTPYNEQFF; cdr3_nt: TGTGCCTCAAGCACACCATACAATGAGCAGTTCTTC
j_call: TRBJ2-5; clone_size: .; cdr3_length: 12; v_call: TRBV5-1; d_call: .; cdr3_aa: CASSLAAETQYF; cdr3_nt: TGCGCCAGCAGCTTGGCCGCGGAGACCCAGTACTTC
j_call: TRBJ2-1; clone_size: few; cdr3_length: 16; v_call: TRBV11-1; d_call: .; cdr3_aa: CASSLAPGAGFDEQFF; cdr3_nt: TGTGCCAGCAGCTTAGCGCCGGGGGCCGGTTTCGATGAGCAGTTCTTC
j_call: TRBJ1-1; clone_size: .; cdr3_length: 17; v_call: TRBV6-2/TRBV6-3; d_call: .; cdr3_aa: CASSPIGAWGEGAEAFF; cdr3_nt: TGTGCCAGCAGCCCCATTGGGGCTTGGGGCGAGGGGGCTGAAGCTTTCTTT
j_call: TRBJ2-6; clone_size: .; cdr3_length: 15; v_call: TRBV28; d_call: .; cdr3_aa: CASSLLSSGANVLTF; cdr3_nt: TGTGCCAGCAGTTTGTTGAGTTCGGGGGCCAACGTCCTGACTTTC
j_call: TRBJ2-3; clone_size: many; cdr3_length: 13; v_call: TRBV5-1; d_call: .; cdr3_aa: CASSFWGRDTQYF; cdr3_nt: TGCGCCAGCAGCTTCTGGGGGCGGGATACGCAGTATTTT
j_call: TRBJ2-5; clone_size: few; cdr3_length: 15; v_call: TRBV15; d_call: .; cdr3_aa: CATSREGTISETQYF; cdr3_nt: TGTGCCACCAGCAGAGAAGGGACAATTTCTGAGACCCAGTACTTC
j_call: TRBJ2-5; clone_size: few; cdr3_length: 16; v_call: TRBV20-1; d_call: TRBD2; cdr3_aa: CSARDYGRGTQETQYF; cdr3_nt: TGCAGTGCTAGAGACTATGGGCGGGGGACCCAAGAGACCCAGTACTTC
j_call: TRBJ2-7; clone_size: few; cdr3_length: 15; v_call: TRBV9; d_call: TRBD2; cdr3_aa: CASSVGLAGGYEQYF; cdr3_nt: TGTGCCAGCAGCGTAGGCCTAGCGGGGGGCTACGAGCAGTACTTC
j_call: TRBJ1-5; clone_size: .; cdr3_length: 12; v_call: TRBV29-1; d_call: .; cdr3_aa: CSVLVGNQPQHF; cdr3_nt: TGCAGCGTTTTAGTAGGCAATCAGCCCCAGCATTTT
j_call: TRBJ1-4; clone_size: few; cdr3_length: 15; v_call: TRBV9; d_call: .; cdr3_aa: CASSASGVSNEKLFF; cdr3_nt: TGTGCCAGCAGCGCGTCAGGAGTCTCTAATGAAAAACTGTTTTTT
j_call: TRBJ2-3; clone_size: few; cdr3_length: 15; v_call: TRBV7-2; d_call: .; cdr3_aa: CASSLDSSTRDTQYF; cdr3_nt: TGTGCCAGCAGCTTAGATTCTTCAACCCGGGATACGCAGTATTTT
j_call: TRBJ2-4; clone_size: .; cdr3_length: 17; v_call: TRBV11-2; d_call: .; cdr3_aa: CASSPRGATFAKNIQYF; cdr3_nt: TGTGCCAGCAGCCCACGGGGGGCGACTTTTGCCAAAAACATTCAGTACTTC
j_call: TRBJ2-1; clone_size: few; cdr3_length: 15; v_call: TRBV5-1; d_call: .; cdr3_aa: CASSLLRGRDYEQFF; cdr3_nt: TGCGCCAGCAGCTTGCTCCGGGGGCGCGACTATGAGCAGTTCTTC
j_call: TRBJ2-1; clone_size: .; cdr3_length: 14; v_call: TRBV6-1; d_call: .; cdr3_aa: CASSEGGSNNEQFF; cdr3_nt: TGTGCCAGCAGTGAAGGAGGTTCGAACAATGAGCAGTTCTTC
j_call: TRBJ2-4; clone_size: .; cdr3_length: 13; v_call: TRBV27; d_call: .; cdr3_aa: CASSLWGGNIQYF; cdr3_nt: TGTGCCAGCAGTTTATGGGGTGGGAACATTCAGTACTTC
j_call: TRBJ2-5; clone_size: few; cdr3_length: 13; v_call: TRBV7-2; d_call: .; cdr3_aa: CASSWRQRETQYF; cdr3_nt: TGTGCCAGCAGCTGGCGACAGAGGGAGACCCAGTACTTC
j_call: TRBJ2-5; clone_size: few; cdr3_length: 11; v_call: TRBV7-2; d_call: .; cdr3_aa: CASSGGGTQYF; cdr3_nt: TGTGCCAGCAGCGGGGGAGGGACCCAGTACTTC
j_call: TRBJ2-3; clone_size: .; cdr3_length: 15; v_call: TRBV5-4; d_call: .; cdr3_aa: CASPGEPGGTDTQYF; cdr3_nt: TGTGCCAGCCCCGGGGAACCGGGGGGCACAGATACGCAGTATTTT
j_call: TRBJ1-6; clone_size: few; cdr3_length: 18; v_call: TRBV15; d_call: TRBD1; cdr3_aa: CATSRDPGTGGANSPLHF; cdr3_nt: TGTGCCACCAGCAGAGATCCGGGGACAGGGGGCGCGAATTCACCCCTCCACTTT
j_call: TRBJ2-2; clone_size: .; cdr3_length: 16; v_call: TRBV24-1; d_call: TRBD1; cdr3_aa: CATSDSRQGGTGELFF; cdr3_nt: TGTGCCACCAGTGATTCCAGACAGGGTGGCACCGGGGAGCTGTTTTTT
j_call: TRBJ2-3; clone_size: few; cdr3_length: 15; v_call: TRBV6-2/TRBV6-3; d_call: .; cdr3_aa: CASSYGGVRADTQYF; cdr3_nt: TGTGCCAGCAGTTACGGGGGCGTGAGGGCAGATACGCAGTATTTT
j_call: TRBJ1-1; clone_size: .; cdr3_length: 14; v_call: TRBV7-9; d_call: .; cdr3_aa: CASSLGGGTTEAFF; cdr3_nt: TGTGCCAGCAGCCTCGGGGGAGGGACCACTGAAGCTTTCTTT
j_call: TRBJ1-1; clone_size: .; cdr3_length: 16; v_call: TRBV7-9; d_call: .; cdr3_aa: CASSRARGAGNTEAFF; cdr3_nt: TGTGCCAGCAGCCGAGCCCGGGGTGCAGGGAACACTGAAGCTTTCTTT
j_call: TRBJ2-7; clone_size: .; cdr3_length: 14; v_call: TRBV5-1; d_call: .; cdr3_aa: CASSMWLASYEQYF; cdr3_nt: TGCGCCAGCAGCATGTGGCTAGCTTCCTACGAGCAGTACTTC
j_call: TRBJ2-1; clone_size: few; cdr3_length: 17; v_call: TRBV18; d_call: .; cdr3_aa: CASSPILGRTAYNEQFF; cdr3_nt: TGTGCCAGCTCACCCATCTTAGGGAGAACCGCCTACAATGAGCAGTTCTTC
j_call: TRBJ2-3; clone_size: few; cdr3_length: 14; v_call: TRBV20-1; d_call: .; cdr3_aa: CSASPEGPPDTQYF; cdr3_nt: TGCAGTGCCTCCCCAGAGGGCCCGCCAGATACGCAGTATTTT
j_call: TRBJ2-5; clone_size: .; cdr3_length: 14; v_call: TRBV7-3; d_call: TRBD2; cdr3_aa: CASSFGGVQETQYF; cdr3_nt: TGTGCCAGCAGCTTTGGGGGGGTTCAAGAGACCCAGTACTTC
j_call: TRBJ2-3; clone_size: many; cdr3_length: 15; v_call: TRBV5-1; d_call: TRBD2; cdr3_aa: CASSYLAGSTDTQYF; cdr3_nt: TGCGCCAGCAGCTACCTAGCGGGGAGCACAGATACGCAGTATTTT
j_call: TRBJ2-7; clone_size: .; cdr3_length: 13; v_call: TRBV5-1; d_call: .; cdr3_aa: CASSFGSRAEQYF; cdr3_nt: TGCGCCAGCAGCTTTGGGAGCCGGGCCGAGCAGTACTTC
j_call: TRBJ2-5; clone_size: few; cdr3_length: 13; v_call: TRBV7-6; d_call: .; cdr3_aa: CASGGLKQETQYF; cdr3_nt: TGTGCCAGCGGCGGACTGAAACAAGAGACCCAGTACTTC
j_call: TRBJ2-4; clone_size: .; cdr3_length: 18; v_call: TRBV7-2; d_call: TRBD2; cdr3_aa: CASSLGLAGVLAKNIQYF; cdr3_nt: TGTGCCAGCAGCTTGGGACTAGCGGGGGTTCTAGCCAAAAACATTCAGTACTTC
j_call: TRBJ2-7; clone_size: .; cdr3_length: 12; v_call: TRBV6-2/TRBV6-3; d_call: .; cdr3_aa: CASSYGQSEQYF; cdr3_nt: TGTGCCAGCAGTTATGGACAAAGCGAGCAGTACTTC
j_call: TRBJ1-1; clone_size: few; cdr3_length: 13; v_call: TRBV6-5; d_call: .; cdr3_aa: CASSYRDQGEAFF; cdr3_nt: TGTGCCAGCAGTTACCGGGATCAAGGGGAAGCTTTCTTT